The text below deals with one T cell receptor (beta chain). Here immunoSEQ multiplex PCR was the method, and the copy in TCRdb shows in-frame clones only, minus some. Of tens of thousands of clones in the sample, over 75% were seen once. This record belongs to a study of blood T cell repertoires in COVID-19. Trimming left V 5 bases short and J 1 base short, with 11 bases between. The CDR3 covers 14 residues. Germline values: CDR1 LNHDA, CDR2 SQIVND (reference sequence). The chain has TRBV19 and TRBJ1-2; unclear D gene. This clonotype was sampled from a human donor in a cohort sampled during active COVID-19. Source material: peripheral blood. This CDR3 reads CASSLKTLNYGYTF. The CDR3 region has the DNA TGTGCCAGTAGTCTCAAAACTCTTAACTATGGCTACACCTTC. The variable domain in full, with the rest retrieved from reference TRBV19 and TRBJ1-2, is DGGITQSPKYLFRKEGQNVTLSCEQNLNHDAMYWYRQDPGQGLRLIYYSQIVNDFQKGDIAEGYSVSREKKESFPLTVTSAQKNPTAFYLCASSLKTLNYGYTFGSGTRLTVV.